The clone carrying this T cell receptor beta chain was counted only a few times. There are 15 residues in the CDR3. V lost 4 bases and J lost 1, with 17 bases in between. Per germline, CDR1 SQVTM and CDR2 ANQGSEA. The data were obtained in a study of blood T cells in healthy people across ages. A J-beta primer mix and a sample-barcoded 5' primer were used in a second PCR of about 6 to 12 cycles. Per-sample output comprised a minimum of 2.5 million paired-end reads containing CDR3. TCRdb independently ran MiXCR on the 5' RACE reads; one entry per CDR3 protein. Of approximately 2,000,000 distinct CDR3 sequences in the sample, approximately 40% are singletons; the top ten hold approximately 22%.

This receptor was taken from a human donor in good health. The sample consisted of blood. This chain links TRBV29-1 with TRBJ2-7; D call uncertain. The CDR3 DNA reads TGCAGCGTTGTCCAGTCCCGGCCCTCTTCCTACGAGCAGTACTTC. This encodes CSVVQSRPSSYEQYF.